This T cell receptor (beta chain) was sequenced during a study of spatial heterogeneity in lung cancer. Across the study: Beta-chain sequences were consistently detected more often than alpha-chain sequences. For the average unique TCR and UMI combination, more than eight occurrences appeared in raw reads.

The time point was: blood at routine non-recurrence follow-up after resection. Unsorted samples of tumor, nontumor lung or frozen PBMC had their whole RNA sequenced. TCRdb used MiXCR to reprocess the 5' RACE reads, holding one entry per CDR3 protein. The table records around 40,000 distinct CDR3 sequences, more than 6.5% of them present only once. This clonotype showed up just a few times. Its matching antigen is unknown. Germline-derived CDR1 and CDR2 are SGDLS and YYNGEE. The CDR3 spans 15 residues. The trim removed 0 bases at V and 1 base at J, leaving 1 base unmatched. The study, taken as a whole, reports: At tumor resection, ubiquitous expanded TCRs were detected in blood more often than later.

The sequencing here drew on PBMCs, taken at follow-up. V usage is TRBV9 and J usage is TRBJ2-7; 10 bases align to TRBD2. This TCR was recovered from a male donor with early-stage non-small cell lung cancer. CDR3 coding DNA: TGTGCCAGCAGCGTAGAACTAGCGGGGTCCTACGAGCAGTACTTC. Its translation: CASSVELAGSYEQYF.